One sample yielded the 30 T cell receptor beta chains listed below, sequenced in a study of CD4 T cell repertoires and nickel (dated by TCRdb to 2019 to 2021). The library was made by RT-PCR. TCRdb names Illumina MiSeq as the instrument used. The raw public reads went through TCRdb reprocessing: fastp at Q25, MiXCR clone calling, in-frame beta chains kept. Identical CDR3 protein sequences are pooled into one entry, listed with their most common genes and DNA. The sample table shows 200 or so distinct CDR3 sequences, and roughly 64% are seen once. The leading ten clones occupy about 57% of the sample. The sequenced sample was CD4+ T cells from blood, not recorded whether cultured. The origin of the receptors is a human donor in a nickel allergy study, with or without nickel allergy (not recorded which). It is not recorded whether this sample comes from one donor or several.

This chain links TRBV12-3 or TRBV12-4 with TRBJ1-5, with a possible D match to TRBD1 (6 bases). This CDR3 comprises 13 residues. The V gene lost 3 bases and the J gene lost 6 bases, with 9 bases spanning the gap. CDR3 in amino acids: CASSFSRGQPQHF. Here the CDR3 DNA reads TGTGCCAGCAGTTTTTCCAGGGGTCAGCCCCAGCATTTT.

The chain combines TRBV24-1 with TRBJ2-1; D possibly corresponds to TRBD1 (5 bases). CDR1 is KGHDR and CDR2 is SFDVKD in the germline V gene. V was trimmed by 1 base and J by 0 bases, leaving 12 bases between them. This CDR3 is built from 17 residues. The CDR3 region has the DNA TGTGCCACCAGTGATTTAGACAGACCTAGCTCCTACAATGAGCAGTTCTTC. Its translation: CATSDLDRPSSYNEQFF.

The J gene is TRBJ1-6, the V gene TRBV5-6; D gene ambiguous. CDR1 and CDR2 from the germline V gene are SGHDT and YYEEEE. This CDR3 is 16 amino acids long. V was pared by 4 bases and J by 6 bases, with 17 bases between. CDR3 sequence: CASSQGRISLNSPLHF. DNA of the CDR3: TGTGCCAGCAGCCAAGGACGGATTAGCCTTAATTCACCCCTCCACTTT.

V gene TRBV28 combines with J gene TRBJ1-5; no reliable D call. Trimming removed 5 bases from V and 4 bases from J, with 9 bases in between. From germline, CDR1 is MDHEN and CDR2 SYDVKM. The CDR3 runs to 13 residues. The CDR3 DNA is TGTGCCAGCAGTCTGATTTCAAATCAGCCCCAGCATTTT. Protein sequence: CASSLISNQPQHF.

The table lists this clonotype with a few counts. The V and J genes are TRBV12-3 or TRBV12-4 and TRBJ1-5; D not certain. V lost 4 bases, J lost 9 bases, and 13 bases lay in between. The CDR3 extends over 13 amino acids. DNA of the CDR3: TGTGCCAGCAGTTCATCGACGGCGATGCCCCAGCATTTT. It codes for CASSSSTAMPQHF.

This sequence joins TRBV4-3 and TRBJ2-1; 10 bases agree with TRBD2. The CDR3 covers 15 residues. Germline CDR1 is LGHNA and CDR2 is YSLEER. The ends lost 4 bases at V and 10 bases at J; junction bases unmatched: 10. CDR3 DNA sequence: TGCGCCAGCAGCCGTGGGCTAGCGGGGGAGGGGGAGCAGTTCTTC. This translates into CASSRGLAGEGEQFF.

This sequence joins TRBV7-2 and TRBJ1-4, with 8 bases identical to TRBD1. V shed 2 bases, J shed 4 bases, and the junction held 6 bases outside the gene matches. From germline, CDR1 is SGHTA and CDR2 FQGNSA. This CDR3 is built from 16 residues. The CDR3, as DNA: TGTGCCAGCAGCTTAAGTAGGACAGGGAGTAATGAAAAACTGTTTTTT. It specifies CASSLSRTGSNEKLFF.

The rearrangement joins TRBV1 to TRBJ1-2. TRBV1 represents a pseudogene. The CDR3 is 14 amino acids. DNA for the CDR3: TGCACCAGCAGCCTCCTACAGCTTAACTATGGCTACACCTTC. Encoded protein: CTSSLLQLNYGYTF.

The table lists this clonotype with a count of one. The chain has TRBV20-1 and TRBJ2-6; D tentatively reads TRBD1 or TRBD2 (5 bases each). Germline CDR1 and CDR2: DFQATT and SNEGSKA (reference sequence). Trimming removed 3 bases from V and 0 bases from J, with 18 bases in between. This CDR3 spans 18 amino acids. This CDR3 is CSARYSEGNPSGANVLTF. The CDR3 DNA is TGCAGTGCTAGGTATTCTGAGGGGAACCCCTCTGGGGCCAACGTCCTGACTTTC.

The V and J genes are TRBV7-9 and TRBJ2-2, with D perhaps being TRBD1 or TRBD2 (5 bases each). Germline V CDR1 and CDR2: SEHNR, FQNEAQ (reference sequence). There are 16 residues in the CDR3. Trimming pared 8 bases from V and 0 bases from J, leaving 16 bases between. The CDR3 region has the DNA TGTGCCAGCTTAGGGGCTGCTAGCACGAACACCGGGGAGCTGTTTTTT. As protein: CASLGAASTNTGELFF.

The rearrangement joins TRBV7-2 to TRBJ2-3; no firm D call. V was clipped by 1 base and J by 2 bases, with 7 bases between them. The CDR3 extends over 14 amino acids. Per germline, CDR1 SGHTA and CDR2 FQGNSA. The CDR3 reads CASSLGKYTDTQYF. The DNA of the CDR3 is TGTGCCAGCAGCTTAGGCAAATACACAGATACGCAGTATTTT.

This rearrangement joins TRBV9 to TRBJ2-3; the match to TRBD1 covers 9 bases. Unmatched junction bases numbered 6, after V lost 7 bases and J lost 6 bases. Germline V gives CDR1 SGDLS, CDR2 YYNGEE. The CDR3 consists of 13 residues. CDR3 DNA sequence: TGTGCCAGCGGGACAGGGACGGCGGATACGCAGTATTTT. It yields the protein CASGTGTADTQYF. Complete variable domain (other parts from reference TRBV9 and TRBJ2-3): DSGVTQTPKHLITATGQRVTLRCSPRSGDLSVYWYQQSLDQGLQFLIQYYNGEERAKGNILERFSAQQFPDLHSELNLSSLELGDSALYFCASGTGTADTQYFGPGTRLTVL.

The chain carries TRBV10-1 and TRBJ2-1, with D perhaps matching TRBD1 or TRBD2 (6 bases each). CDR1 is WNHNN and CDR2 is SYGVQD in the germline V gene (reference sequence). The germline V and J ends were trimmed by 2 bases and 7 bases, with 9 bases remaining between them. The CDR3 sequence is 13 residues long. CDR3 sequence: CASSEGGRNEQFF. As DNA, the CDR3 is TGCGCCAGCAGTGAGGGGGGGCGAAATGAGCAGTTCTTC.

This rearrangement joins TRBV7-2 to TRBJ2-7, with 12 bases fitting TRBD1. V was pared by 5 bases and J by 1 base, with 3 bases of the junction left unmatched. The CDR3 has 15 residues. The germline V gene encodes CDR1 SGHTA and CDR2 FQGNSA. CDR3 residues: CASSQGQGASYEQYF. In nucleotides, the CDR3 is TGTGCCAGCAGCCAGGGACAGGGGGCATCCTACGAGCAGTACTTC. The variable domain in full, completed from reference TRBV7-2 and TRBJ2-7, reads GAGVSQSPSNKVTEKGKDVELRCDPISGHTALYWYRQSLGQGLEFLIYFQGNSAPDKSGLPSDRFSAERTGGSVSTLTIQRTQQEDSAVYLCASSQGQGASYEQYFGPGTRLTVT.

V is TRBV10-3 and J is TRBJ2-3, with D perhaps TRBD1 or TRBD2 (5 bases each). V was trimmed by 3 bases and J by 1 base, leaving 8 bases between them. This CDR3 has 14 amino acids. Germline V gene data show CDR1 as ENHRY and CDR2 as SYGVKD. The CDR3 DNA is TGTGCCATCAGTGATTGGGGACGCACAGATACGCAGTATTTT. Its protein product is CAISDWGRTDTQYF.

The chain is built from TRBV18 and TRBJ2-3; D call uncertain. CDR3 length equals 14 residues. The germline gives CDR1 KGHSH, CDR2 LQKENI. V lost 3 bases and J 6 bases, leaving 13 bases between the germline ends. The CDR3 loop reads CASSPGRSPDTQYF. In nucleotides, the CDR3 is TGTGCCAGCTCACCCGGCCGCTCCCCCGATACGCAGTATTTT.

In DNA form, the CDR3 reads TGTGCCAGCAGTTTCCAGGGGGCCTACGAGCAGTACTTC. It is translated as CASSFQGAYEQYF. The chain couples TRBV12-3 or TRBV12-4 to TRBJ2-7; the match to TRBD1 covers 7 bases. The V and J ends lost 3 bases and 2 bases, in that order; junction bases with no gene match: 1. The CDR3 consists of 13 residues.

The gene calls are TRBV12-3 or TRBV12-4 and TRBJ1-4; 7 bases agree with TRBD1. J was trimmed by 8 bases and V by 4 bases; bases with no gene match: 4. The CDR3 is 13 residues long. The DNA for the CDR3 is TGTGCCAGCAGTTCTCAACAGGGGGAAAAACTGTTTTTT. The encoded protein is CASSSQQGEKLFF.

Only a few counts were recorded for this clonotype. V gene TRBV5-1 combines with J gene TRBJ2-5; possible D gene TRBD1, 7 bases. Trimming took 2 bases from V and 4 from J, leaving 18 bases between them. The CDR3 spans 16 residues. Germline V gives CDR1 SGHRS, CDR2 YFSETQ. CDR3 amino acids: CASSFTNRGGGETQYF. Written as DNA, the CDR3 is TGCGCCAGCAGCTTTACAAACAGGGGAGGTGGAGAGACCCAGTACTTC.

The genes are TRBV10-3 and TRBJ1-1; no reliable D call. The CDR3 has 12 amino acids. Germline V lookup: CDR1 ENHRY, CDR2 SYGVKD. V lost 3 bases, J lost 0 bases, and 2 bases lay in between. This CDR3 reads CAISDMNTEAFF. The CDR3 nucleotides are TGTGCCATCAGTGATATGAACACTGAAGCTTTCTTT.

V and J are TRBV20-1 and TRBJ1-2; 8 bases line up with TRBD1. The V segment lost 7 bases and the J segment 3 bases; nucleotides outside the gene matches: 4. CDR1 DFQATT and CDR2 SNEGSKA come from the germline V gene (reference sequence). The CDR3 consists of 12 residues. CDR3 nucleotide sequence: TGCAGTGGTTCAGGGGGCGACTATGGCTACACCTTC. It translates to CSGSGGDYGYTF.

This clonotype showed up just a few times. The gene calls are TRBV21-1 and TRBJ2-7; the table's D call TRBD1 went unverified against the DNA. TRBV21-1 is labeled a pseudogene. There are 16 residues in the CDR3. The DNA of the CDR3 is TGTGCCAGCAGCAAAGTCGGGGACACCTACTCCTACGAGCAGTACTTC. As protein: CASSKVGDTYSYEQYF.

The V gene is TRBV6-5, the J gene TRBJ1-5, with D unclear. CDR1 is MNHEY, CDR2 SVGAGI, per germline. The CDR3 consists of 13 residues. Trimming took 3 bases from V and 3 from J, leaving 6 bases between them. CDR3 DNA sequence: TGTGCCAGCAGTTATGGCATCAATCAGCCCCAGCATTTT. Its translation: CASSYGINQPQHF.

The rearrangement joins TRBV6-5 to TRBJ2-5; possibly TRBD1 or TRBD2 for D (5 bases each). The CDR3 totals 15 residues. The V and J ends lost 7 bases and 2 bases respectively, with 17 bases between them. CDR1 is MNHEY, CDR2 SVGAGI, per germline. The CDR3 is CASTRHTGRQETQYF. In nucleotides, the CDR3 is TGTGCCAGCACTCGACACACGGGACGACAAGAGACCCAGTACTTC.

The V and J genes are TRBV6-6 and TRBJ1-1, with D perhaps matching TRBD1 (6 bases). Between the trimmed V and J ends, which lost 4 bases and 3 bases, there was a span of 9 bases. The V gene's germline CDR1 is MNHNY and CDR2 SVGAGI (reference sequence). This CDR3 is 13 amino acids long. Here the CDR3 DNA reads TGTGCCAGCAGTTCCCACAGGGACACTGAAGCTTTCTTT. It codes for CASSSHRDTEAFF.

This clonotype was seen a few times. The chain combines TRBV7-2 with TRBJ1-1; TRBD1 might be the D (6 bases). The CDR3 contains 14 residues. V was clipped by 6 bases and J by 2 bases, with 13 bases between them. The germline gives CDR1 SGHTA, CDR2 FQGNSA. The CDR3 protein is CASSRDILNTEAFF. DNA for the CDR3: TGTGCCAGCAGTCGGGACATCCTAAACACTGAAGCTTTCTTT.

This clonotype was picked up a small number of times. This chain uses TRBV19 with TRBJ1-5; D call uncertain. The CDR3 extends over 12 amino acids. Germline CDR1 LNHDA, CDR2 SQIVND (reference sequence). The V and J ends lost 6 bases and 3 bases respectively, with 6 bases between them. CDR3 sequence (DNA): TGTGCCAGTAGATCTCTCAATCAGCCCCAGCATTTT. Encoded protein: CASRSLNQPQHF.

This rearrangement joins TRBV10-3 to TRBJ1-5; D is unresolved. This CDR3 comprises 13 residues. With 4 bases removed from V and 4 bases from J, the gap between germline ends came to 8 bases. Germline V gene data show CDR1 as ENHRY and CDR2 as SYGVKD. CDR3 coding DNA: TGTGCCATCAGTGGTCCGGGAAATCAGCCCCAGCATTTT. This translates into CAISGPGNQPQHF.

CDR3 protein: CAWSVRQGFRGYTF. CDR3 coding DNA: TGTGCCTGGAGTGTCCGACAGGGGTTTCGAGGCTACACCTTC. The V gene is TRBV30, the J gene TRBJ1-2, with 8 bases lining up with TRBD1. CDR3 length: 14 residues. The V and J ends lost 0 bases and 8 bases, in that order; junction bases with no gene match: 8. Germline CDR1 is GTSNPN and CDR2 is SVGIG (reference sequence).

This clonotype ranks as hyperexpanded. The CDR3 nucleotides are TGTGCCAGCAGTTTACGGGGGGGTGCCAATCAGCCCCAGCATTTT. Its translation: CASSLRGGANQPQHF. The gene calls are TRBV12-3 or TRBV12-4 and TRBJ1-5; possibly TRBD1 for D (5 bases). This CDR3 comprises 15 residues. Trimming cost V 2 bases and J 3 bases, with 11 bases left between them.